Described below is a single T cell receptor (beta chain) sequence and its context. The data were taken from a study of blood T cell repertoires in COVID-19. In the study overall: COVID-19 samples collected from the United States, Italy and Spain covered acute and convalescent phases. T cells, B-cell-depleted T cells, or PBMCs provided the cDNA or gDNA that served as material.

The CDR3 consists of 14 residues. Trimming removed 3 bases at V and 2 bases at J, with 14 bases between. Germline V CDR1 and CDR2: DFQATT, SNEGSKA (reference sequence). Authors' analysis steps: Reference gene primer amplification in the assay estimated nucleated cell counts. Assay used: immunoSEQ multiplex PCR; TCRdb lists only in-frame clones, some missing. That table supplies the V and J calls and clone size; D and trimming were determined from the DNA. In the table there are 110,000 or so clones, 84% of which are singletons. The chain combines TRBV20-1 with TRBJ2-7; maybe TRBD1 (5 bases). The sequence was obtained from a woman between 50 and 59 years old with acute or convalescent COVID-19. Sequenced material: peripheral blood. This CDR3 is CSASGHLQAYEQYF. DNA for the CDR3: TGCAGTGCTAGTGGGCATTTACAGGCCTACGAGCAGTACTTC.